One sample yielded the 19 T cell receptor beta chains listed below, sequenced in a study of blood T cell repertoires in COVID-19. Assay: immunoSEQ multiplex PCR; the TCRdb copy retains only in-frame clones and omits some. The sample lists under 300,000 clones, around 86% occurring once. The sequenced material came from PBMCs or T cells enriched from blood (not recorded which). The receptors originated from a woman aged 40-49 years with acute COVID-19.

The chain is built from TRBV6-5 and TRBJ2-1; the match to TRBD2 covers 7 bases. Trimming cost V 7 bases and J 4 bases; bases outside gene matches: 10. The germline V gene encodes CDR1 MNHEY and CDR2 SVGAGI. CDR3 length equals 15 residues. The CDR3 DNA sequence: TGTGCCAGCATCATAGCTAGCGGACCTTACAATGAGCAGTTCTTC. Its translation is CASIIASGPYNEQFF.

The J gene is TRBJ2-1, the V gene TRBV3-1 (or the pseudogene TRBV3-2), with D tentatively TRBD2 (6 bases). This CDR3 region has 18 residues. Per the germline V gene, CDR1 is LGHDT and CDR2 is YNNKEL (reference sequence). Trimming took 1 base from V and 2 from J, leaving 18 bases between them. CDR3 loop: CASSQVRVGGVTYNEQFF. In nucleotides, the CDR3 is TGTGCCAGCAGCCAAGTTAGGGTGGGAGGAGTCACCTACAATGAGCAGTTCTTC.

The rearrangement links TRBV19 to TRBJ1-1, with 7 nucleotides matching TRBD1. Germline CDR1 reads LNHDA; CDR2 reads SQIVND (reference sequence). The CDR3 totals 14 residues. J gave up 2 bases and V 5 bases, and 5 bases lay outside the gene matches. The CDR3 region is CASSLGTDNTEAFF. CDR3 DNA sequence: TGTGCCAGTAGTCTTGGGACAGACAACACTGAAGCTTTCTTT.

The V call is TRBV4-2, the J call TRBJ2-3; 11 bases line up with TRBD2. Germline V CDR1 and CDR2: LGHNA, YNFKEQ. There are 17 residues in the CDR3. V shed 6 bases and J 0 bases; nucleotides not matched to a gene: 8. The CDR3 nucleotides read TGTGCCAGCAGTCGGGAACTAGCGGGAGACAGCACAGATACGCAGTATTTT. Residues: CASSRELAGDSTDTQYF.

The chain combines TRBV5-6 with TRBJ2-7, with 9 nucleotides matching TRBD1. V shed 0 bases and J 5 bases; nucleotides not matched to a gene: 6. This CDR3 has 15 amino acids. CDR1 is SGHDT, CDR2 YYEEEE, per germline. The CDR3 DNA sequence: TGTGCCAGCAGCTTGGGTAGGGACAGGGTCCACGAGCAGTACTTC. It codes for CASSLGRDRVHEQYF.

This clone was picked up a small number of times. The V call is TRBV7-2, the J call TRBJ2-7; possible D gene TRBD2, 5 bases. CDR1 and CDR2 (germline): SGHTA, FQGNSA. This CDR3 has 15 residues. V gave up 5 bases and J gave up 0 bases, with 14 bases separating them. CDR3 DNA sequence: TGTGCCAGCAGCCGGACTCAAACTAGCTCCTACGAGCAGTACTTC. This translates into CASSRTQTSSYEQYF.

This clone was detected only once. The rearrangement uses TRBV3-1 (or the pseudogene TRBV3-2) and TRBJ2-3, with TRBD2 matching 8 bases. The germline CDR1 and CDR2 sequences are LGHDT and YNNKEL (reference sequence). CDR3 length equals 14 residues. Unmatched junction bases numbered 1, after V lost 2 bases and J lost 3 bases. CDR3: CASSQTSGTDTQYF. In DNA, the CDR3 is TGTGCCAGCAGCCAAACTAGCGGAACAGATACGCAGTATTTT.

The chain employs TRBV21-1 and TRBJ2-7; the DNA was not compared with TRBD2, the D call given in the table. TRBV21-1 is flagged as a pseudogene. This CDR3 comprises 12 residues. CDR3 DNA sequence: TGTGCCAGCCTCCGTCGGAGATACGAGCAGTACTTC. It yields the protein CASLRRRYEQYF.

This rearrangement joins TRBV6-5 to TRBJ1-1; TRBD1 matches at 11 bases. V gave up 5 bases and J gave up 3 bases; unmatched junction bases: 5. Per germline, CDR1 MNHEY and CDR2 SVGAGI. CDR3 length: 15 residues. CDR3 sequence reads: CASSTDRGLDTEAFF. Written as DNA, the CDR3 is TGTGCCAGCAGTACGGACAGGGGGCTGGACACTGAAGCTTTCTTT.

The chain employs TRBV7-8 and TRBJ2-6; possible D gene TRBD1, 5 bases. V lost 5 bases and J 2 bases, leaving 16 bases between the germline ends. The CDR3 runs to 17 residues. The germline V gene encodes CDR1 SGHVS and CDR2 FQNEAQ. The CDR3 region has the DNA TGTGCCAGCAGCGGCCCTAGGGGATCGCCTGGGGCCAACGTCCTGACTTTC. It codes for CASSGPRGSPGANVLTF. The variable domain in full, with the rest retrieved from reference TRBV7-8 and TRBJ2-6, is GAGVSQSPRYKVAKRGQDVALRCDPISGHVSLFWYQQALGQGPEFLTYFQNEAQLDKSGLPSDRFFAERPEGSVSTLKIQRTQQEDSAVYLCASSGPRGSPGANVLTFGAGSRLTVL.

This clone was found a few times. This sequence joins TRBV11-2 and TRBJ1-1; 8 nucleotides align to TRBD1. Germline CDR1 is SGHAT and CDR2 is FQNNGV. The CDR3 spans 13 residues. After removal of 4 bases from V and 3 bases from J, the junction contained 1 base not matched to a gene. The CDR3 spells CASSSGQDTEAFF. CDR3 nucleotide sequence: TGTGCCAGCAGCTCGGGACAGGACACTGAAGCTTTCTTT.

V usage is TRBV7-8 and J usage is TRBJ2-7, with TRBD2 matching over 10 bases. The length of the CDR3 is 15 residues. Germline trimming cut 6 bases from V and 1 base from J; bases unmatched to any gene: 6. Germline CDR1 and CDR2: SGHVS and FQNEAQ. CDR3: CASSLRTSGSYEQYF. The CDR3 bases are TGTGCCAGCAGTCTTCGGACTAGCGGTTCCTACGAGCAGTACTTC. Variable domain in full (rest from reference TRBV7-8 and TRBJ2-7): GAGVSQSPRYKVAKRGQDVALRCDPISGHVSLFWYQQALGQGPEFLTYFQNEAQLDKSGLPSDRFFAERPEGSVSTLKIQRTQQEDSAVYLCASSLRTSGSYEQYFGPGTRLTVT.

V is TRBV27 and J is TRBJ1-4; possibly TRBD1 for D (6 bases). V was pared by 2 bases and J by 12 bases, with 10 bases between. The CDR3 runs to 12 residues. The germline V gene encodes CDR1 MNHEY and CDR2 SMNVEV (reference sequence). CDR3 residues: CASSLKRQELFF. CDR3 DNA sequence: TGTGCCAGCAGTTTAAAGAGACAGGAACTGTTTTTT.

This sequence joins TRBV24-1 and TRBJ2-1; TRBD2 matches at 9 bases. Per germline, CDR1 KGHDR and CDR2 SFDVKD. This CDR3 is built from 13 residues. V lost 6 bases, J lost 7 bases, and 3 bases stayed unmatched. CDR3 in DNA: TGTGCCACCAGTTCGCTAGCGGGAAATGAGCAGTTCTTC. Its translation: CATSSLAGNEQFF.

The chain joins TRBV5-1 to TRBJ2-5, with D possibly matching TRBD2 (5 bases). Trimming took off 4 bases at V and 3 bases at J, with 13 bases between the two ends. The CDR3 totals 14 residues. CDR1 is SGHRS, CDR2 YFSETQ, per germline. This chain's CDR3 is CASSPGYNEETQYF. The CDR3 DNA follows: TGCGCCAGCAGCCCGGGGTACAACGAAGAGACCCAGTACTTC.

The chain combines TRBV5-1 with TRBJ1-1; 10 bases map to TRBD1. The germline V gene encodes CDR1 SGHRS and CDR2 YFSETQ. The CDR3 has 16 amino acids. V trimming: 4 bases; J trimming: 0 bases; junction bases outside the gene matches: 6. CDR3 region: CASSGTGVTLNTEAFF. The CDR3 DNA follows: TGCGCCAGCAGCGGGACAGGGGTAACGTTGAACACTGAAGCTTTCTTT. The complete variable domain, with remaining parts taken from reference TRBV5-1 and TRBJ1-1, reads KAGVTQTPRYLIKTRGQQVTLSCSPISGHRSVSWYQQTPGQGLQFLFEYFSETQRNKGNFPGRFSGRQFSNSRSEMNVSTLELGDSALYLCASSGTGVTLNTEAFFGQGTRLTVV.

The V gene is TRBV19, the J gene TRBJ1-4; maybe TRBD1 (5 bases). Germline V lookup: CDR1 LNHDA, CDR2 SQIVND (reference sequence). V gave up 4 bases and J gave up 7 bases, with 13 bases separating them. The CDR3 is 14 residues long. The CDR3 coding sequence is TGTGCCAGTAGTAAACGGCAGGGTGGTGAAAAACTGTTTTTT. This encodes CASSKRQGGEKLFF.

The CDR3 bases are TGTGCCAGTAGTCCCCAGAGAGGCCCTTACGAGCAGTACTTC. This codes for CASSPQRGPYEQYF. The chain joins TRBV19 to TRBJ2-7; the D is unclear. V lost 5 bases, J lost 4 bases, and 15 bases lay in between. The CDR3 runs 14 residues. Germline-derived CDR1 and CDR2 are LNHDA and SQIVND (reference sequence).

J is TRBJ2-3 and V is TRBV2, with TRBD2 matching 14 bases. Germline loops: CDR1 SNHLY, CDR2 FYNNEI. The V gene end was trimmed by 3 bases and the J gene end by 6 bases; junction bases not matched to a gene: 20. The CDR3 loop spans 21 amino acids. The CDR3 protein is CASSDGPHRGTSGSGYDTQYF. The CDR3 DNA reads TGTGCCAGCAGTGACGGACCCCACCGGGGGACTAGCGGGAGTGGGTATGATACGCAGTATTTT.